The 29 T cell receptor beta chains reported below all come from one sample, sequenced in a study of human T cells and chemical hapten exposure. Time point reported: patch test 1, 2 weeks after DPC sensitization. Specified treatment: therapeutic diphenylcyclopropenone sensitization with weekly scalp DPC. TCRdb fed the RACE reads into MiXCR, producing one record per CDR3 protein. The sample lists 90,000 or so distinct CDR3 sequences, over 9.5% occurring once. Source: whole blood, taken in connection with sensitization to the hapten diphenylcyclopropenone (DPC). The receptor source for this set is a man aged 35 to 55 with alopecia areata. Some clones in this sample may be carry-over from other donors' samples.

J is TRBJ1-2 and V is TRBV28; TRBD1 agrees at 9 bases. V was pared by 4 bases and J by 4 bases, with 7 bases of the junction left unmatched. The CDR3 covers 15 residues. The germline V gene encodes CDR1 MDHEN and CDR2 SYDVKM. The CDR3 DNA reads as TGTGCCAGCAGTTCAGGAGGGACAGGGCTCTATGGCTACACCTTC. This encodes CASSSGGTGLYGYTF.

The V and J genes are TRBV11-3 and TRBJ2-7; D uncertain. The length of the CDR3 is 14 residues. V shed 4 bases and J shed 2 bases, with 12 bases lying between them. Per germline, CDR1 SGHNT and CDR2 YENEEA. The CDR3 DNA reads TGTGCCAGCAGCTCAGCTTCAGAGGCCTACGAGCAGTACTTC. Residues: CASSSASEAYEQYF.

V is TRBV6-2 or TRBV6-3 and J is TRBJ2-7; TRBD2 matches at 8 bases. This CDR3 spans 15 amino acids. In germline, CDR1 is MNHEY, CDR2 SVGEGT. After removal of 5 bases from V and 1 base from J, the junction contained 7 bases not matched to a gene. CDR3 amino acids: CASSPRTSGSYEQYF. CDR3 nucleotides: TGTGCCAGCAGTCCCAGAACTAGCGGATCCTACGAGCAGTACTTC.

The CDR3 bases are TGCGCCAGCAGCCTCGCTAATCTCGGGAATGAAAAACTGTTTTTT. It is translated as CASSLANLGNEKLFF. V usage is TRBV4-3 and J usage is TRBJ1-4; D unclear. Germline loops: CDR1 LGHNA, CDR2 YSLEER. Deletions cut 4 bases from V and 5 bases from J, with 14 bases between. There are 15 residues in the CDR3.

With respect to this clonotype: Being one base from a much bigger clone, this may be a read error. The chain employs TRBV12-3 or TRBV12-4 and TRBJ1-6, with D possibly matching TRBD1 (5 bases). The CDR3 covers 12 residues. CDR3: CASSSAGFRFRF. In DNA form, the CDR3 reads TGTGCCAGCAGTTCGGCAGGGTTCCGGTTTCGCTTT.

This clonotype came up a few times. V gene TRBV7-9 combines with J gene TRBJ2-2; TRBD1 or TRBD2 may be the D gene (5 bases each). The V gene lost 5 bases and the J gene lost 9 bases, with 19 bases spanning the gap. Germline V gene lookup returns CDR1 SEHNR and CDR2 FQNEAQ (reference sequence). CDR3 size: 15 residues. The CDR3 nucleotides read TGTGCCAGCAGCCTCGGGGCCGACTTCCACCGGGAGCTGTTTTTT. The encoded protein is CASSLGADFHRELFF.

This clonotype was found many times. The rearrangement links TRBV19 to TRBJ1-1, with no clear D. Germline lookup yields CDR1 LNHDA and CDR2 SQIVND (reference sequence). The CDR3 contains 14 residues. V dropped 6 bases and J dropped 4 bases, with 15 bases sitting between them. The CDR3 loop is CASRFGRSGTEAFF. CDR3 bases: TGTGCCAGTAGGTTTGGGAGATCCGGCACTGAAGCTTTCTTT. The whole variable domain, filled in from reference TRBV19 and TRBJ1-1, reads DGGITQSPKYLFRKEGQNVTLSCEQNLNHDAMYWYRQDPGQGLRLIYYSQIVNDFQKGDIAEGYSVSREKKESFPLTVTSAQKNPTAFYLCASRFGRSGTEAFFGQGTRLTVV.

This clonotype has a handful of counts. V usage is TRBV2 and J usage is TRBJ2-5; perhaps TRBD1 as D (6 bases). With 1 base removed from V and 1 base from J, the gap between germline ends came to 10 bases. This CDR3 region has 15 residues. Per the germline V gene, CDR1 is SNHLY and CDR2 is FYNNEI. DNA for the CDR3: TGTGCCAGCAGTGAAGTCGGCAGGGGCCAAGAGACCCAGTACTTC. Its translation is CASSEVGRGQETQYF.

There are a few counts of this clonotype. The chain links TRBV4-1 to TRBJ2-7, with D possibly being TRBD1 (5 bases). With 2 bases removed from V and 3 bases from J, the gap between germline ends came to 8 bases. The CDR3 has 13 amino acids. Looked up from germline, CDR1 is MGHRA and CDR2 is YSYEKL. The DNA for the CDR3 is TGCGCCAGCAGCCAAATTCAGGGCTACGAGCAGTACTTC. Its protein is CASSQIQGYEQYF.

This clonotype has at least ten counts. The gene calls are TRBV29-1 and TRBJ2-4; TRBD1 might be the D (5 bases). The CDR3 length is 13 residues. CDR1 SQVTM and CDR2 ANQGSEA come from the germline V gene. Trimming removed 6 bases at V and 9 bases at J, with 18 bases between. The CDR3 here is CSVAIGHSGIQYF. Here the CDR3 DNA reads TGCAGCGTAGCTATCGGACACTCCGGCATTCAGTACTTC. Full variable domain (rest looked up from reference TRBV29-1 and TRBJ2-4): SAVISQKPSRDICQRGTSLTIQCQVDSQVTMMFWYRQQPGQSLTLIATANQGSEATYESGFVIDKFPISRPNLTFSTLTVSNMSPEDSSIYLCSVAIGHSGIQYFGAGTRLSVL.

This clonotype was found a few times. This chain connects TRBV28 to TRBJ2-1; D is ambiguous. The V end lost 4 bases, the J end lost 4 bases, and 23 bases lay between the germline ends. The germline gives CDR1 MDHEN, CDR2 SYDVKM. CDR3 size: 18 residues. This CDR3 is CASSSTSNTVMGYNEQFF. The DNA for the CDR3 is TGTGCCAGCAGTTCAACCTCCAACACGGTAATGGGATACAATGAGCAGTTCTTC. The whole variable domain, remainder taken from reference TRBV28 and TRBJ2-1, is DVKVTQSSRYLVKRTGEKVFLECVQDMDHENMFWYRQDPGLGLRLIYFSYDVKMKEKGDIPEGYSVSREKKERFSLILESASTNQTSMYLCASSSTSNTVMGYNEQFFGPGTRLTVL.

This clonotype appeared a few times. The chain joins TRBV20-1 to TRBJ2-1, with TRBD2 identical over 8 bases. The V and J ends lost 0 bases and 2 bases, in that order; junction bases with no gene match: 12. Germline-derived CDR1 and CDR2 are DFQATT and SNEGSKA (reference sequence). The CDR3 covers 18 residues. As DNA, the CDR3 is TGCAGTGCTAGAGATAGTGGGACTAGGGGAAAGACCTACAATGAGCAGTTCTTC. Its protein product is CSARDSGTRGKTYNEQFF.

This chain joins TRBV27 and TRBJ1-1; D gene uncertain. This CDR3 spans 13 amino acids. V shed 2 bases and J shed 3 bases, with 7 bases lying between them. Germline V gene lookup returns CDR1 MNHEY and CDR2 SMNVEV (reference sequence). CDR3 region: CASSLTRDTEAFF. The CDR3 DNA follows: TGTGCCAGCAGTTTAACGCGGGACACTGAAGCTTTCTTT.

The sample holds many counts of this clonotype. The rearrangement joins TRBV18 to TRBJ2-7, with D unresolved. The CDR3 has 13 residues. Trimming removed 3 bases from V and 2 bases from J, with 8 bases in between. Germline V lookup: CDR1 KGHSH, CDR2 LQKENI. The CDR3 reads CASSPDPAYEQYF. As DNA, the CDR3 is TGTGCCAGCTCACCGGACCCCGCCTACGAGCAGTACTTC.

This clonotype was counted at least ten times. This sequence joins TRBV29-1 and TRBJ2-5; 7 bases are shared with TRBD1. Germline V gene sequence: CDR1 SQVTM, CDR2 ANQGSEA. V trimming: 6 bases; J trimming: 2 bases; junction bases outside the gene matches: 9. There are 14 residues in the CDR3. For the CDR3, the DNA is TGCAGCGTCGGGCGTGAGGGGGCGCAAGAGACCCAGTACTTC. Amino acids: CSVGREGAQETQYF.

The rearrangement joins TRBV6-5 to TRBJ2-7; 7 bases match TRBD2. Losses at the gene ends were 6 bases for V and 6 bases for J; bases not matched to a gene: 11. CDR3 length: 14 amino acids. Germline V gives CDR1 MNHEY, CDR2 SVGAGI. The CDR3 nucleotides are TGTGCCAGCAGATTCGGGAGGACCCTCGGCGAGCAGTACTTC. Translating it yields CASRFGRTLGEQYF.

This clonotype was seen many times. This sequence joins TRBV6-6 and TRBJ1-6; D remains ambiguous. The V gene lost 6 bases and the J gene lost 7 bases, with 13 bases spanning the gap. Germline CDR1 reads MNHNY; CDR2 reads SVGAGI (reference sequence). This CDR3 has 14 residues. Here the CDR3 reads CASSPQAENSPLHF. In nucleotides, the CDR3 is TGTGCCAGCAGCCCCCAGGCCGAGAATTCACCCCTCCACTTT.

This clonotype was seen a handful of times. V is TRBV20-1 and J is TRBJ1-2; no firm D call. V gave up 3 bases and J gave up 0 bases, with 11 bases separating them. The CDR3 runs to 14 residues. The germline CDR1 and CDR2 sequences are DFQATT and SNEGSKA (reference sequence). CDR3: CSASGGEANYGYTF. CDR3 DNA: TGCAGTGCTAGCGGCGGAGAAGCTAACTATGGCTACACCTTC.

The V gene is TRBV19, the J gene TRBJ1-2, with TRBD1 identical over 12 bases. CDR3 length equals 15 residues. Germline CDR1 is LNHDA and CDR2 is SQIVND (reference sequence). Losses at the gene ends were 5 bases for V and 4 bases for J; bases not matched to a gene: 5. CDR3 nucleotide sequence: TGTGCCAGTAGTGCGGGGACAGGGGGCATCTATGGCTACACCTTC. It encodes CASSAGTGGIYGYTF.

This chain connects TRBV3-1 to TRBJ2-7, with 8 nucleotides matching TRBD1. The CDR3 has 15 amino acids. Germline V CDR1 and CDR2: LGHDT, YNNKEL (reference sequence). With V trimmed by 0 bases and J by 5 bases, 6 bases remained unmatched. The CDR3 bases are TGTGCCAGCAGCCAAGAGAGGACAGGGAATAACGAGCAGTACTTC. Translated: CASSQERTGNNEQYF.

In its sample, this clonotype was seen many times. The rearrangement links TRBV20-1 to TRBJ2-3; D ambiguous. CDR1 and CDR2 (germline): DFQATT, SNEGSKA (reference sequence). CDR3 length: 13 residues. Trimming took off 0 bases at V and 0 bases at J, with 4 bases between the two ends. CDR3 protein: CSARDGSTDTQYF. The CDR3 bases are TGCAGTGCTAGAGACGGAAGCACAGATACGCAGTATTTT.

In its sample, this clonotype ranks as medium-sized (0.01 to 0.1%). V and J are TRBV4-2 and TRBJ2-1; the match to TRBD2 covers 8 bases. The CDR3 sequence is 16 residues long. J lost 4 bases, V lost 4 bases, and 9 bases had no gene match. CDR1 and CDR2 from the germline V gene are LGHNA and YNFKEQ. This CDR3 reads CASSRMLAGSYNEQFF. In nucleotides, the CDR3 is TGTGCCAGCAGCCGCATGTTAGCGGGGAGTTACAATGAGCAGTTCTTC.

The sample holds a few counts of this clonotype. The V gene is TRBV12-3 or TRBV12-4, the J gene TRBJ2-7; 7 positions match TRBD2. J gave up 0 bases and V 6 bases, and 5 bases lay outside the gene matches. The CDR3 is 14 residues long. The CDR3 reads CASRETGGSYEQYF. DNA of the CDR3: TGTGCCAGCAGGGAGACGGGGGGCTCCTACGAGCAGTACTTC.

This clonotype occurred a few times. The rearrangement links TRBV9 to TRBJ2-7; D may be TRBD2 (6 bases). Looked up from germline, CDR1 is SGDLS and CDR2 is YYNGEE. V shed 4 bases and J shed 5 bases, with 16 bases lying between them. The CDR3 is 14 amino acids. The CDR3 DNA is TGTGCCAGCAGCCCGGGAGCCAACGGACACGAGCAGTACGTC. Residues: CASSPGANGHEQYV.

The V call is TRBV28, the J call TRBJ2-3; D gene unclear. V was clipped by 8 bases and J by 1 base, with 13 bases between them. CDR1 is MDHEN and CDR2 is SYDVKM in the germline V gene. The CDR3 loop spans 14 amino acids. The CDR3 here is CASSMPLGTDTQYF. CDR3 sequence (DNA): TGTGCCAGCTCGATGCCCCTGGGCACAGATACGCAGTATTTT.

The gene calls are TRBV12-3 or TRBV12-4 and TRBJ2-5; D is perhaps TRBD2 (6 bases). The CDR3 length is 14 residues. V was cut by 3 bases and J by 5 bases, with 13 bases left in between. The CDR3 nucleotides are TGTGCCAGCAGTTTGGGACTCCAACGGGAGACCCAGTACTTC. Protein: CASSLGLQRETQYF.

This clonotype was picked up a small number of times. The chain carries TRBV6-5 and TRBJ2-3; 13 positions match TRBD2. The CDR3 is 18 amino acids. The germline V gene encodes CDR1 MNHEY and CDR2 SVGAGI. The trim removed 4 bases at V and 1 base at J, leaving 8 bases unmatched. The CDR3 region is CASSFRTSGRAGTDTQYF. DNA for the CDR3: TGTGCCAGCAGTTTCAGAACTAGCGGGAGGGCCGGCACAGATACGCAGTATTTT.

This clonotype was recorded a few times. The V and J genes are TRBV4-1 and TRBJ2-1; perhaps TRBD2 as D (6 bases). V lost 3 bases and J 2 bases, leaving 11 bases between the germline ends. This CDR3 is built from 15 residues. The germline gives CDR1 MGHRA, CDR2 YSYEKL. CDR3 loop: CASSQMGLTYNEQFF. CDR3 bases: TGCGCCAGCAGCCAGATGGGACTCACCTACAATGAGCAGTTCTTC.

The chain joins TRBV6-2 or TRBV6-3 to TRBJ2-3; no clear D gene. V lost 6 bases, J lost 4 bases, and 8 bases lay in between. The CDR3 contains 12 residues. The germline gives CDR1 MNHEY, CDR2 SVGEGT. CDR3 loop: CASSGEADTQYF. Written as DNA, the CDR3 is TGTGCCAGCAGCGGAGAGGCAGATACGCAGTATTTT.